The next 31 T cell receptor beta chains were all read from a single sample in a study of T cells in localized non-small cell lung cancer. The protocol was immunoSEQ multiplex PCR, while the TCRdb copy is restricted to in-frame clones and leaves out a portion. The table lists approximately 41,000 clones, roughly 91% of them singletons. This specimen was PBMCs, taken before any cancer treatment. Receptors were obtained from a woman between 35 and 75 years old with stage II lung adenocarcinoma.

The V and J genes are TRBV2 and TRBJ2-3, with D tentatively TRBD1 or TRBD2 (5 bases each). V was trimmed by 6 bases and J by 4 bases, leaving 14 bases between them. The CDR3 spans 14 residues. Germline CDR1 reads SNHLY; CDR2 reads FYNNEI. CDR3 nucleotides: TGTGCCAGCAGGGCCCTGGGGGTTGCAGATACGCAGTATTTT. It is translated as CASRALGVADTQYF.

This clone has a handful of counts. This chain uses TRBV19 with TRBJ2-7; D gene uncertain. Looked up from germline, CDR1 is LNHDA and CDR2 is SQIVND (reference sequence). The V end lost 4 bases, the J end lost 1 base, and 8 bases lay between the germline ends. This CDR3 spans 13 amino acids. The CDR3 DNA sequence: TGTGCCAGTAGTAGGGGTAAGTCCTACGAGCAGTACTTC. Translating it yields CASSRGKSYEQYF.

The chain employs TRBV25-1 and TRBJ1-6; 8 nucleotides align to TRBD1. CDR3 length equals 16 residues. The germline V gene has CDR1 MGHDK and CDR2 SYGVNS. The V segment lost 4 bases and the J segment 4 bases; nucleotides outside the gene matches: 6. CDR3 sequence reads: CASSGFGTGYNSPLHF. The CDR3 DNA sequence: TGTGCCAGCAGTGGATTTGGGACAGGTTATAATTCACCCCTCCACTTT.

The J gene is TRBJ2-1, the V gene TRBV25-1; 8 bases align to TRBD2. The CDR3 consists of 16 residues. Germline loops: CDR1 MGHDK, CDR2 SYGVNS. The trim removed 5 bases at V and 1 base at J, leaving 7 bases unmatched. CDR3: CASSSRLARSYNEQFF. The CDR3 DNA reads TGTGCCAGCAGTTCCCGACTAGCGAGATCCTACAATGAGCAGTTCTTC.

This clone occurred once. This chain uses TRBV6-5 with TRBJ1-2, with D possibly matching TRBD1 (6 bases). CDR1 is MNHEY and CDR2 is SVGAGI in the germline V gene. V was pared by 5 bases and J by 8 bases, with 15 bases between. The CDR3 runs 13 residues. The CDR3 spells CASSIGDKGGYTF. The CDR3 DNA reads as TGTGCCAGCAGTATAGGGGACAAGGGGGGCTACACCTTC.

CDR3 region: CASSLLVPFEQYF. For the CDR3, the DNA is TGTGCCAGCAGCCTTCTAGTCCCCTTCGAGCAGTACTTC. The V gene is TRBV27, the J gene TRBJ2-7; unclear D gene. The CDR3 contains 13 residues. Trimming removed 6 bases at V and 6 bases at J, with 15 bases between. CDR1 is MNHEY and CDR2 is SMNVEV in the germline V gene (reference sequence).

As DNA, the CDR3 is TGTGCCAGCAGAGGGACTAGCGAGGAGACCCAGTACTTC. Its translation is CASRGTSEETQYF. The J gene is TRBJ2-5, the V gene TRBV5-5; TRBD2 agrees at 10 bases. J lost 5 bases, V lost 5 bases, and 3 bases had no gene match. Looked up from germline, CDR1 is SGHKS and CDR2 is YYEKEE (reference sequence). The CDR3 spans 13 residues.

This clone has only a few counts. The chain is built from TRBV18 and TRBJ1-4; D remains ambiguous. V lost 3 bases and J lost 8, with 16 bases in between. The CDR3 is 15 residues long. CDR1 is KGHSH and CDR2 is LQKENI in the germline V gene. In DNA form, the CDR3 reads TGTGCCAGCTCACCGCCATGGGGTGAAGACGAAAAACTGTTTTTT. Translating gives CASSPPWGEDEKLFF.

The gene calls are TRBV7-8 and TRBJ1-3; 10 bases agree with TRBD1. There are 15 residues in the CDR3. The ends lost 5 bases at V and 4 bases at J; junction bases unmatched: 5. Germline assignment: CDR1 SGHVS and CDR2 FQNEAQ. In DNA form, the CDR3 reads TGTGCCAGCAGCCGGACAGGGGGGTCCGGAAACACCATATATTTT. Encoded protein: CASSRTGGSGNTIYF. The full variable domain, completed using reference TRBV7-8 and TRBJ1-3, is GAGVSQSPRYKVAKRGQDVALRCDPISGHVSLFWYQQALGQGPEFLTYFQNEAQLDKSGLPSDRFFAERPEGSVSTLKIQRTQQEDSAVYLCASSRTGGSGNTIYFGEGSWLTVV.

The CDR3 protein is CASRPRTSGDNTGELFF. Here the CDR3 DNA reads TGTGCCAGCAGACCCCGGACTAGCGGGGATAACACCGGGGAGCTGTTTTTT. This chain joins TRBV28 and TRBJ2-2, with 12 bases matching TRBD2. After removal of 6 bases from V and 2 bases from J, the junction contained 7 bases not matched to a gene. This CDR3 contains 17 residues. In germline, CDR1 is MDHEN, CDR2 SYDVKM.

This CDR3 is CASGFERKRAGQPQHF. CDR3 nucleotides: TGTGCTAGTGGTTTTGAGCGGAAAAGGGCGGGACAGCCCCAGCATTTT. The V gene is TRBV12-5, the J gene TRBJ1-5; no clear D gene. The CDR3 totals 16 residues. Trimming removed 3 bases at V and 7 bases at J, with 19 bases between. Germline V gene data show CDR1 as LGHNT and CDR2 as FRNRAP.

This chain connects TRBV6-1 to TRBJ2-7; 11 bases are shared with TRBD2. The CDR3 is 15 residues long. The germline V gene encodes CDR1 MNHNS and CDR2 SASEGT. J lost 2 bases, V lost 4 bases, and 4 bases had no gene match. CDR3 loop: CASSAVLAGAYEQYF. The CDR3, as DNA: TGTGCCAGCAGTGCTGTACTAGCGGGGGCCTACGAGCAGTACTTC.

This chain connects TRBV25-1 to TRBJ1-1; no definite D call. The CDR3 has 14 residues. Trimming cost V 5 bases and J 0 bases, with 10 bases left between them. Germline V gives CDR1 MGHDK, CDR2 SYGVNS. In DNA, the CDR3 is TGTGCCAGCAGTATCGGCAATGTGAACACTGAAGCTTTCTTT. Translation: CASSIGNVNTEAFF.

V usage is TRBV9 and J usage is TRBJ1-2; maybe TRBD1 (5 bases). The V end was cut by 1 base, the J end by 5 bases, with 12 bases between. The V gene's germline CDR1 is SGDLS and CDR2 YYNGEE. The CDR3 runs to 14 residues. CDR3 in DNA: TGTGCCAGCAGCGTACGGGGGGGAGGTTATGGCTACACCTTC. Its translation: CASSVRGGGYGYTF.

V and J are TRBV28 and TRBJ2-5; 7 nucleotides line up with TRBD2. Germline-derived CDR1 and CDR2 are MDHEN and SYDVKM. With V trimmed by 7 bases and J by 4 bases, 18 bases remained unmatched. This CDR3 region has 17 residues. The CDR3 region is CASIHGRGHVVGETQYF. The CDR3 coding sequence is TGTGCCAGCATCCATGGGAGGGGTCATGTGGTGGGAGAGACCCAGTACTTC. Together with reference TRBV28 and TRBJ2-5, the CDR3 gives the full variable domain: DVKVTQSSRYLVKRTGEKVFLECVQDMDHENMFWYRQDPGLGLRLIYFSYDVKMKEKGDIPEGYSVSREKKERFSLILESASTNQTSMYLCASIHGRGHVVGETQYFGPGTRLLVL.

The rearrangement uses TRBV28 and TRBJ2-7, with 8 bases aligning to TRBD1. This CDR3 comprises 15 residues. With 6 bases clipped from V and 3 bases from J, the junction kept 10 bases outside the gene matches. CDR1 is MDHEN, CDR2 SYDVKM, per germline. The CDR3: CASSSMDRARYEQYF. The CDR3, as DNA: TGTGCCAGCAGCTCAATGGACAGGGCGCGCTACGAGCAGTACTTC.

The J gene is TRBJ2-3, the V gene TRBV10-3; the D is unclear. V shed 0 bases and J shed 9 bases, with 7 bases lying between them. The germline V gene has CDR1 ENHRY and CDR2 SYGVKD. CDR3 length: 12 residues. The CDR3 DNA sequence: TGTGCCATCAGTGAGTCGGGTCGGACGCAGTATTTT. It is translated as CAISESGRTQYF.

V gene TRBV10-3 combines with J gene TRBJ2-7; a possible D gene is TRBD2 (7 bases). The CDR3 loop spans 14 amino acids. Between the trimmed V and J ends, which lost 10 bases and 4 bases, there was a span of 20 bases. Germline lookup yields CDR1 ENHRY and CDR2 SYGVKD. The CDR3 DNA reads TGTGCCACTTGGAGTGGGGGGGGCGATTACGAGCAGTACTTC. It codes for CATWSGGGDYEQYF.

This clone was found once. The chain couples TRBV28 to TRBJ2-6; no reliable D call. Germline V CDR1 and CDR2: MDHEN, SYDVKM. V shed 5 bases and J shed 5 bases, with 22 bases lying between them. The CDR3 totals 18 residues. As DNA, the CDR3 is TGTGCCAGCAGTGTGTCCAACTTGACACAAAGTCGGGCCAACGTCCTGACTTTC. Its protein is CASSVSNLTQSRANVLTF. The full variable domain, with the rest looked up from reference TRBV28 and TRBJ2-6, is DVKVTQSSRYLVKRTGEKVFLECVQDMDHENMFWYRQDPGLGLRLIYFSYDVKMKEKGDIPEGYSVSREKKERFSLILESASTNQTSMYLCASSVSNLTQSRANVLTFGAGSRLTVL.

This chain uses TRBV28 with TRBJ1-3, with 10 bases fitting TRBD1. The CDR3 length is 15 residues. After removal of 4 bases from V and 4 bases from J, the junction contained 4 bases not matched to a gene. Germline CDR1 and CDR2: MDHEN and SYDVKM. CDR3: CASSSPGQGGNTIYF. The DNA of the CDR3 is TGTGCCAGCAGTTCTCCGGGACAGGGGGGAAACACCATATATTTT.

The V gene is TRBV7-9, the J gene TRBJ2-1; D assignment may be TRBD1 or TRBD2 (5 bases each). V lost 3 bases to trimming and J lost 4 bases, with 10 bases between them. Per germline, CDR1 SEHNR and CDR2 FQNEAQ (reference sequence). The CDR3 loop spans 14 amino acids. The CDR3 is CASSFGGRYNEQFF. The DNA of the CDR3 is TGTGCCAGCAGCTTTGGGGGTCGGTACAATGAGCAGTTCTTC.

The chain links TRBV19 to TRBJ2-2; no reliable D call. The CDR3 runs to 13 residues. The germline V gene encodes CDR1 LNHDA and CDR2 SQIVND (reference sequence). With 4 bases removed from V and 3 bases from J, the gap between germline ends came to 6 bases. CDR3 sequence: CASSTVDTGELFF. Written as DNA, the CDR3 is TGTGCCAGTAGTACCGTCGACACCGGGGAGCTGTTTTTT.

The gene calls are TRBV19 and TRBJ1-1; possible D gene TRBD1, 6 bases. Trimming took 8 bases from V and 6 from J, leaving 16 bases between them. The germline V gene has CDR1 LNHDA and CDR2 SQIVND (reference sequence). CDR3 length: 13 residues. The CDR3 nucleotides are TGTGCCAGTGGGAGGGGGAGGGCCGCTGAAGCTTTCTTT. Protein: CASGRGRAAEAFF.

Here the CDR3 reads CASRPRTGDEKLFF. CDR3 bases: TGTGCCAGTAGACCCCGGACAGGGGATGAAAAACTGTTTTTT. V and J are TRBV19 and TRBJ1-4; 9 bases line up with TRBD1. V shed 6 bases, J shed 6 bases, and the junction held 5 bases outside the gene matches. The CDR3 extends over 14 amino acids. Germline loops: CDR1 LNHDA, CDR2 SQIVND (reference sequence). The complete variable domain, with remaining parts taken from reference TRBV19 and TRBJ1-4, reads DGGITQSPKYLFRKEGQNVTLSCEQNLNHDAMYWYRQDPGQGLRLIYYSQIVNDFQKGDIAEGYSVSREKKESFPLTVTSAQKNPTAFYLCASRPRTGDEKLFFGSGTQLSVL.

This sequence joins TRBV5-1 and TRBJ1-3; no definite D call. V was pared by 4 bases and J by 0 bases, with 11 bases between. The V gene's germline CDR1 is SGHRS and CDR2 YFSETQ. This CDR3 has 15 residues. The CDR3 nucleotides are TGCGCCAGCAGCCCCGCCGGCGTCTCTGGAAACACCATATATTTT. Protein sequence: CASSPAGVSGNTIYF. Using reference TRBV5-1 and TRBJ1-3 for the parts outside the CDR3, the full variable domain is KAGVTQTPRYLIKTRGQQVTLSCSPISGHRSVSWYQQTPGQGLQFLFEYFSETQRNKGNFPGRFSGRQFSNSRSEMNVSTLELGDSALYLCASSPAGVSGNTIYFGEGSWLTVV.

This sequence joins TRBV4-1 and TRBJ1-6, with TRBD1 as a possible D gene (6 bases). Trimming pared 4 bases from V and 9 bases from J, leaving 13 bases between. Germline loops: CDR1 MGHRA, CDR2 YSYEKL. The CDR3 runs 14 residues. The CDR3 sequence: CASSPQGDGSPLHF. Here the CDR3 DNA reads TGCGCCAGCAGCCCACAGGGAGACGGTTCACCCCTCCACTTT.

J is TRBJ2-7 and V is TRBV27; 8 bases align to TRBD1. This CDR3 comprises 15 residues. V gave up 8 bases and J gave up 2 bases; unmatched junction bases: 11. The germline V gene encodes CDR1 MNHEY and CDR2 SMNVEV (reference sequence). CDR3 sequence reads: CASGKETGDPYEQYF. CDR3 coding DNA: TGTGCCAGCGGGAAGGAGACAGGGGACCCCTACGAGCAGTACTTC.

This clone showed up just once. The rearrangement joins TRBV19 to TRBJ2-3, with D uncertain. Between the trimmed V and J ends, which lost 6 bases and 6 bases, there was a span of 16 bases. The CDR3 totals 14 residues. CDR1 is LNHDA, CDR2 SQIVND, per germline (reference sequence). The CDR3 DNA follows: TGTGCCAGTAGCTTAACTGTCCTGCGGGATACGCAGTATTTT. Translated, it gives CASSLTVLRDTQYF.

V and J are TRBV2 and TRBJ1-2, with 8 bases fitting TRBD1. The trim removed 6 bases at V and 8 bases at J, leaving 11 bases unmatched. CDR1 and CDR2 from the germline V gene are SNHLY and FYNNEI. The length of the CDR3 is 14 residues. The DNA for the CDR3 is TGTGCCAGCAGCGTCGGACAGGGAGAGGGAGGCTACACCTTC. Its translation is CASSVGQGEGGYTF.

This chain links TRBV28 with TRBJ2-2, with D perhaps matching TRBD1 (7 bases). This CDR3 region has 16 residues. Deletions cut 5 bases from V and 3 bases from J, with 16 bases between. The germline V gene encodes CDR1 MDHEN and CDR2 SYDVKM. The CDR3 DNA reads as TGTGCCAGCAGTCCTCCCGGCGGGACAGACACCGGGGAGCTGTTTTTT. This encodes CASSPPGGTDTGELFF. The full variable domain, rest sourced from reference TRBV28 and TRBJ2-2, is DVKVTQSSRYLVKRTGEKVFLECVQDMDHENMFWYRQDPGLGLRLIYFSYDVKMKEKGDIPEGYSVSREKKERFSLILESASTNQTSMYLCASSPPGGTDTGELFFGEGSRLTVL.

The CDR3 DNA sequence: TGTGCCAGTAGGACGACAGGGATTAGCAATCAGCCCCAGCATTTT. This encodes CASRTTGISNQPQHF. The chain has TRBV19 and TRBJ1-5; 7 positions agree with TRBD1. The CDR3 totals 15 residues. The V gene's germline CDR1 is LNHDA and CDR2 SQIVND (reference sequence). V trimming: 6 bases; J trimming: 0 bases; junction bases outside the gene matches: 5.